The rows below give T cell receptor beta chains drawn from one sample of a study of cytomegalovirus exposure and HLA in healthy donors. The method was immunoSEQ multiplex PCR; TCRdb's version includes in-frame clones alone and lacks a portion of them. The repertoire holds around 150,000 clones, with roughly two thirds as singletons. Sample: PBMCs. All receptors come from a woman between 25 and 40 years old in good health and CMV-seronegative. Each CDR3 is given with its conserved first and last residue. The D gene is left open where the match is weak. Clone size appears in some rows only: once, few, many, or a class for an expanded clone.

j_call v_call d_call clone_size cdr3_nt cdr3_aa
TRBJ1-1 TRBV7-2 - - TGTGCCAGCAGCTTAGTTGAGGCCACTGAAGCTTTCTTT CASSLVEATEAFF
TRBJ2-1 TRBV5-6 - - TGTGCCAGCAGCTTGAGAGGGCTCAGCCGGGTCGGGGAGAATGAGCAGTTCTTC CASSLRGLSRVGENEQFF
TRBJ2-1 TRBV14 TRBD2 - TGTGCCAGCAGCCAACTGCGGGAGGGCCTGGGTGAGCAGTTCTTC CASSQLREGLGEQFF
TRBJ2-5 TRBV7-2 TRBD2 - TGTGCCAGCAGCGATAGCGGGGGGGTAGGGGAGACCCAGTACTTC CASSDSGGVGETQYF
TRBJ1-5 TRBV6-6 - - TGTGCCAGCAGTCCCCCATCTTCCGGGCAGCCCCAGCATTTT CASSPPSSGQPQHF
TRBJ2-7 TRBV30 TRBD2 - TGTGCCTGGACCTCGTTCCGCTGGACTAGCGGTCTTAGCTCCTACGAGCAGTACTTC CAWTSFRWTSGLSSYEQYF
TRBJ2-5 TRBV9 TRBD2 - TGTGCCAGCAGCGCTGGACTAGCGGGGATGGGAGAGACCCAGTACTTC CASSAGLAGMGETQYF
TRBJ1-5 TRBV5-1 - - TGCGCCAGCAGCAACTACAGGGATACGGATCAGCCCCAGCATTTT CASSNYRDTDQPQHF
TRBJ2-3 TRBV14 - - TGTGCCAGCTCACACGGGGCGGGAAACACAGATACGCAGTATTTT CASSHGAGNTDTQYF
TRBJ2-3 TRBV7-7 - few TGTGCTAGCAGCTTGGGCTACACAGATACGCAGTATTTT CASSLGYTDTQYF
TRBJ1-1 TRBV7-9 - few TGTGCCAGCAGCTTACGGGGTACTGAAGCTTTCTTT CASSLRGTEAFF
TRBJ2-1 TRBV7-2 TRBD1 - TGTGCCAGCAGCCAGAGGACAGGGGGCGCGTTATATGAGCAGTTCTTC CASSQRTGGALYEQFF
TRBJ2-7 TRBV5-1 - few TGCGCCAGCAGCTTGTGGCCTGGACAGACCTACGAGCAGTACTTC CASSLWPGQTYEQYF
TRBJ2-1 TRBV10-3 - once TGTGCCGCCCGTAGGGGCGCGGACAATGAGCAGTTCTTC CAARRGADNEQFF
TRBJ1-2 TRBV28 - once TGTGCCAGCAGTAACCCGGCCCTGGGAGACTACACCTTC CASSNPALGDYTF
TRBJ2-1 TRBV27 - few TGTGCCAGCAGTTTATCCCACAGGAATGAGCAGTTCTTC CASSLSHRNEQFF
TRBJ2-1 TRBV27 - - TGTGCCAGCAGCGGCTCGGGGGGCCCGACCTACAATGAGCAGTTCTTC CASSGSGGPTYNEQFF
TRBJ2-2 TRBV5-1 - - TGCGCCAGCATGGCGGATAAGAACACCGGGGAGCTGTTTTTT CASMADKNTGELFF
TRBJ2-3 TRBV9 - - TGTGCCAGCAGCGAGGGCGGGATCTTGACAGATACGCAGTATTTT CASSEGGILTDTQYF
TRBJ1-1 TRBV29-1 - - TGCAGCGTGTACAGGGTAGACACTGAAGCTTTCTTT CSVYRVDTEAFF
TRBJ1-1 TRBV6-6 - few TGTGCCAGCAACCGGGGAGAGAACACTGAAGCTTTCTTT CASNRGENTEAFF
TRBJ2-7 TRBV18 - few TGTGCCAGCTCACCAGCGGAGACGCATTCCTACGAGCAGTACTTC CASSPAETHSYEQYF
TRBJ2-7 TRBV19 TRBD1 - TGTGCCAGTAGCCACCCGGGACAGAAAGCCTACGAGCAGTACTTC CASSHPGQKAYEQYF
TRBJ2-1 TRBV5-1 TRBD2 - TGCGCCAGCAGCTTTAGCGGGGTAAGCTCCTACAATGAGCAGTTCTTC CASSFSGVSSYNEQFF
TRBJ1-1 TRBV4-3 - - TGCGCCAGCAGCCAAGAGAGCAATCAACCCCACACTGAAGCTTTCTTT CASSQESNQPHTEAFF
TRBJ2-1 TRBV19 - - TGTGCCAGCACCCCCGGGTTTAGCTCCTACAATGAGCAGTTCTTC CASTPGFSSYNEQFF
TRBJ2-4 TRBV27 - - TGTGCCAGCAGTTACGGGCAGGGACTTCTTCAGTACTTC CASSYGQGLLQYF
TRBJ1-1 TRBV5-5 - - TGTGCCAGCACATGGACCCAGGGGAACACTGAAGCTTTCTTT CASTWTQGNTEAFF
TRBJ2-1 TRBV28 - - TGTGCCATCGAGGACAGCAGCTCCTACAATGAGCAGTTCTTC CAIEDSSSYNEQFF
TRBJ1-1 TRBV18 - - TGTGCCAGCTCACCACCGCAGGGTCTGGGCACTGAAGCTTTCTTT CASSPPQGLGTEAFF
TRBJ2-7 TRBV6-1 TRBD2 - TGTGCCAGCAGTAAAGGGACTAGCGGGAGTTGGTACGAGCAGTACTTC CASSKGTSGSWYEQYF
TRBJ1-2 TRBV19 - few TGTGCCAGTCCCTGGACACTATGGGACTATGGCTACACCTTC CASPWTLWDYGYTF
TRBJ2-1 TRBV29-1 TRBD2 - TGCAGCGTTGAACCCCCCGGATGGCGGGAGGGCTCCTACAATGAGCAGTTCTTC CSVEPPGWREGSYNEQFF
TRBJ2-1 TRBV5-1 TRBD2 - TGCGCCAGCAGCTATGGACTAGCGGGAGGGTTGCTCTACAATGAGCAGTTCTTC CASSYGLAGGLLYNEQFF
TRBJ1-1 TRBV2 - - TGTGCCAGCGCAGGACAGTTTGGGGGCACTGAAGCTTTCTTT CASAGQFGGTEAFF
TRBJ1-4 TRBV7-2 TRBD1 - TGTGCCAGCAGCAGTGGACAGGGAATAATTGAAAAACTGTTTTTT CASSSGQGIIEKLFF
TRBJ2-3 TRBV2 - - TGTGCCAGCCCTTTGGTTGGAAGCGAGGCAGATACGCAGTATTTT CASPLVGSEADTQYF
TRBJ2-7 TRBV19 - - TGTGCCAGTAGTATCTCTTGGCAGGGATCCTACGAGCAGTACTTC CASSISWQGSYEQYF
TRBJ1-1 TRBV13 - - TGTGCCAGCAGTTTGAGGAACACTGAAGCTTTCTTT CASSLRNTEAFF
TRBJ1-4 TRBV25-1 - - TGTGCCAGCAACAGGGCTCAGGACGAAAAACTGTTTTTT CASNRAQDEKLFF